This TCR beta chain was captured by sequencing in a study of long-term antiretroviral therapy in people with HIV. Investigators performed immunoSEQ version v3.0 at survey level. Only in-frame clones appear in the TCRdb table, and some are missing; sequencing was by immunoSEQ multiplex PCR. This table holds tens of thousands of clones, 93% found once. The CDR3 loop spans 15 amino acids. Germline CDR1 SQVTM, CDR2 ANQGSEA. Between the trimmed V and J ends, which lost 5 bases and 0 bases, there was a span of 15 bases. Specimen: unsorted PBMCs, collected 7.6 years after starting antiretroviral therapy. V usage is TRBV29-1 and J usage is TRBJ2-3, with D hard to call. This receptor was identified in a woman aged 40-49 years with HIV. CDR3 bases: TGCAGCGTTTCCTATTGGGCGGCTAGCACAGATACGCAGTATTTT. Protein: CSVSYWAASTDTQYF.